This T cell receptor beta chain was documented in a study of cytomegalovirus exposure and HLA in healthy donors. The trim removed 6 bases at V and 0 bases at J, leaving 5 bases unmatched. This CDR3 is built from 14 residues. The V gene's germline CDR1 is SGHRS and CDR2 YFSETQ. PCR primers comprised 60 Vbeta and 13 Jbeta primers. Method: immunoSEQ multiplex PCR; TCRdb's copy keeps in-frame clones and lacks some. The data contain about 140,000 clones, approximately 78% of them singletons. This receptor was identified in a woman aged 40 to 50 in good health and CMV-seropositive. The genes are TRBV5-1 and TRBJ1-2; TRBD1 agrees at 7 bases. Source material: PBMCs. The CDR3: CASNPGQTNYGYTF. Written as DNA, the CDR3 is TGCGCCAGCAACCCGGGACAGACTAACTATGGCTACACCTTC.